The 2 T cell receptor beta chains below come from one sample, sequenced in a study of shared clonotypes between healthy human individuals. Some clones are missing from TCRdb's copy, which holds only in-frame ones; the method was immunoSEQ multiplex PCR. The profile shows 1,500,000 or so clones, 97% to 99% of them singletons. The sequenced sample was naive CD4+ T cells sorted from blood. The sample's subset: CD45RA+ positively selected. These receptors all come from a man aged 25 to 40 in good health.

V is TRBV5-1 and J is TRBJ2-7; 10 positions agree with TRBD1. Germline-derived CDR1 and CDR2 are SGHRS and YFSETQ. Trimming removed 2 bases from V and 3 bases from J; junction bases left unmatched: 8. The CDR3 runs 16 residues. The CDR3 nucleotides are TGCGCCAGCAGCTTCGGACAGGGGGTTATTAGCTACGAGCAGTACTTC. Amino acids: CASSFGQGVISYEQYF.

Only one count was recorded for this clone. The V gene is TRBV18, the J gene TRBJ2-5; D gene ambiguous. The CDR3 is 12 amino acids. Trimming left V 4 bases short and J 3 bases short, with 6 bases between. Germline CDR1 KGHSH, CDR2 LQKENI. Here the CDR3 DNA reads TGTGCCAGCTCACAGTCGGAAGAGACCCAGTACTTC. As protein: CASSQSEETQYF. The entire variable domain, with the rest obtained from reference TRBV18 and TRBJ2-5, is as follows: NAGVMQNPRHLVRRRGQEARLRCSPMKGHSHVYWYRQLPEEGLKFMVYLQKENIIDESGMPKERFSAEFPKEGPSILRIQQVVRGDSAAYFCASSQSEETQYFGPGTRLLVL.